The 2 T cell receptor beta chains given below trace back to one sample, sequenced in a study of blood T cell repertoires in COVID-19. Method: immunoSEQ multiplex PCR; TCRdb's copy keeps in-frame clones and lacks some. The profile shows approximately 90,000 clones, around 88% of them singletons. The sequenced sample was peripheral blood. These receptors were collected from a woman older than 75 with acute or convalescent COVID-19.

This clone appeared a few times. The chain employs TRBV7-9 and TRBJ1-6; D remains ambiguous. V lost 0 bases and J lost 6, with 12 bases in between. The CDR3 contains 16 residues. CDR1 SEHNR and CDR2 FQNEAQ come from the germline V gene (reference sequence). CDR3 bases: TGTGCCAGCAGCTTAGCGGCGGGCCTGGGTAATTCACCCCTCCACTTT. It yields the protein CASSLAAGLGNSPLHF. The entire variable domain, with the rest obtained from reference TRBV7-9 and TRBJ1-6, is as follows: DTGVSQNPRHKITKRGQNVTFRCDPISEHNRLYWYRQTLGQGPEFLTYFQNEAQLEKSRLLSDRFSAERPKGSFSTLEIQRTEQGDSAMYLCASSLAAGLGNSPLHFGNGTRLTVT.

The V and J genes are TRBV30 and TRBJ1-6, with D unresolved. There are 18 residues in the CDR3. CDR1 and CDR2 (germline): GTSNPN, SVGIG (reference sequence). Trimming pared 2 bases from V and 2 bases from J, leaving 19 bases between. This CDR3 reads CAWSTSRRIAAYNSPLHF. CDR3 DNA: TGTGCCTGGAGTACCTCACGCAGGATTGCAGCCTATAATTCACCCCTCCACTTT.